These 8 T cell receptor beta chains were all obtained from the same sample, sequenced in a study of blood T cell repertoires in COVID-19. Clones were read by immunoSEQ multiplex PCR, and TCRdb kept only the in-frame ones, dropping some. The profile covers some 250,000 clones, with around 92% appearing a single time and roughly 4% taken by the ten largest. The sequenced sample was PBMCs or T cells enriched from blood (not recorded which). The receptors shown here come from a woman aged 25-40 years with acute COVID-19.

The chain recombines TRBV28 with TRBJ1-1; TRBD1 might be the D (5 bases). The germline CDR1 and CDR2 sequences are MDHEN and SYDVKM. Trimming took 8 bases from V and 3 from J, leaving 13 bases between them. This CDR3 is built from 13 residues. The CDR3 DNA is TGTGCCAGCGATAGGGGCCCGGACACTGAAGCTTTCTTT. It specifies CASDRGPDTEAFF.

The chain uses TRBV6-5 and TRBJ1-2; TRBD1 matches 7 bases. The CDR3 is 15 residues long. V lost 7 bases, J lost 4 bases, and 12 bases stayed unmatched. Germline V gene lookup returns CDR1 MNHEY and CDR2 SVGAGI. The CDR3: CASKAEGAGPYGYTF. The DNA for the CDR3 is TGTGCCAGCAAGGCCGAGGGGGCAGGGCCCTATGGCTACACCTTC.

The genes are TRBV7-8 and TRBJ2-7, with D hard to call. The V end lost 5 bases, the J end lost 3 bases, and 5 bases lay between the germline ends. The CDR3 covers 11 residues. Germline CDR1 SGHVS, CDR2 FQNEAQ. CDR3 sequence reads: CASSQLYEQYF. Here the CDR3 DNA reads TGTGCCAGCAGCCAGCTCTACGAGCAGTACTTC. The full variable domain, its missing parts supplied by reference TRBV7-8 and TRBJ2-7, is GAGVSQSPRYKVAKRGQDVALRCDPISGHVSLFWYQQALGQGPEFLTYFQNEAQLDKSGLPSDRFFAERPEGSVSTLKIQRTQQEDSAVYLCASSQLYEQYFGPGTRLTVT.

V gene TRBV5-5 combines with J gene TRBJ1-1; D may be TRBD1 (5 bases). Trimming removed 0 bases at V and 8 bases at J, with 11 bases between. The CDR3 runs 13 residues. Germline CDR1 is SGHKS and CDR2 is YYEKEE (reference sequence). The CDR3 region has the DNA TGTGCCAGCAGCTTGGCAGGGTTGGGCGAAGCTTTCTTT. Translation: CASSLAGLGEAFF.

This clone was recorded once. This chain connects TRBV5-1 to TRBJ2-7; a possible D gene is TRBD1 (6 bases). The CDR3 consists of 14 residues. From germline, CDR1 is SGHRS and CDR2 YFSETQ. Trimming took off 0 bases at V and 4 bases at J, with 11 bases between the two ends. The CDR3 coding sequence is TGCGCCAGCAGCTTGGGGGACACCCTATACGAGCAGTACTTC. It specifies CASSLGDTLYEQYF.

The gene calls are TRBV7-9 and TRBJ2-1; 9 positions match TRBD2. Germline V lookup: CDR1 SEHNR, CDR2 FQNEAQ (reference sequence). J gave up 2 bases and V 4 bases, and 3 bases lay outside the gene matches. This CDR3 contains 15 residues. The CDR3 DNA is TGTGCCAGCAGCTCGAGCGGGGGGCCCTACAATGAGCAGTTCTTC. Its translation is CASSSSGGPYNEQFF.

The chain employs TRBV28 and TRBJ1-4; unclear D gene. The CDR3 runs to 13 residues. The ends were cut back, 3 bases at V and 4 bases at J, with 6 bases in the middle. Germline V lookup: CDR1 MDHEN, CDR2 SYDVKM. The CDR3 DNA sequence: TGTGCCAGCAGTTTGGGCAGTAATGAAAAACTGTTTTTT. Translation: CASSLGSNEKLFF.

This sequence joins TRBV27 and TRBJ1-2; TRBD1 matches at 8 bases. Per the germline V gene, CDR1 is MNHEY and CDR2 is SMNVEV (reference sequence). The CDR3 runs to 15 residues. V trimming: 5 bases; J trimming: 4 bases; junction bases outside the gene matches: 9. The CDR3 protein is CASSIPGQEPYGYTF. In nucleotides, the CDR3 is TGTGCCAGCAGTATTCCGGGACAGGAGCCCTATGGCTACACCTTC.